Below, 13 T cell receptor beta chains from the same sample are listed, as sequenced in a study of blood T cell repertoires in COVID-19. TCRdb keeps only in-frame clones here, not all; method: immunoSEQ multiplex PCR. The table shows 200,000 to 300,000 clones, with approximately 83% occurring only once. Sequenced: PBMCs or T cells enriched from blood (not recorded which). Every receptor here comes from a woman between 40 and 55 years old who had been exposed to COVID-19.

V is TRBV6-5 and J is TRBJ1-1, with D tentatively TRBD1 (6 bases). The CDR3 spans 14 residues. CDR1 and CDR2 (germline): MNHEY, SVGAGI. V shed 0 bases and J shed 8 bases, with 13 bases lying between them. The CDR3 bases are TGTGCCAGCAGTTACTCGTTAGGACAGCCAGAAGCTTTCTTT. As protein: CASSYSLGQPEAFF.

The chain couples TRBV6-5 to TRBJ1-6, with D maybe TRBD1 (6 bases). V was cut by 2 bases and J by 3 bases, with 8 bases left in between. CDR3 length: 15 amino acids. CDR1 and CDR2 (germline): MNHEY, SVGAGI. The CDR3 sequence: CASSYGGLYNSPLHF. CDR3 coding DNA: TGTGCCAGCAGTTACGGGGGCCTCTATAATTCACCCCTCCACTTT.

V gene TRBV2 combines with J gene TRBJ2-3, with 13 bases matching TRBD2. Germline lookup yields CDR1 SNHLY and CDR2 FYNNEI. The trim removed 6 bases at V and 2 bases at J, leaving 23 bases unmatched. The CDR3 contains 22 residues. The CDR3 protein is CASSNPSGVTSGGRANTDTQYF. CDR3 bases: TGTGCCAGCAGCAATCCTTCCGGGGTGACTAGCGGGGGGAGGGCTAACACAGATACGCAGTATTTT.

The count of this clone is one. The chain uses TRBV24-1 and TRBJ1-2, with 7 nucleotides matching TRBD1. V was pared by 4 bases and J by 8 bases, with 6 bases of the junction left unmatched. This CDR3 region has 13 residues. CDR1 is KGHDR and CDR2 is SFDVKD in the germline V gene. CDR3 amino acids: CATSDSDRVGYTF. The CDR3 nucleotides read TGTGCCACCAGTGACTCCGACAGGGTGGGCTACACCTTC.

The chain carries TRBV7-9 and TRBJ2-7; D unresolved. This CDR3 has 15 amino acids. The V gene's germline CDR1 is SEHNR and CDR2 FQNEAQ (reference sequence). Trimming removed 5 bases from V and 2 bases from J, with 16 bases in between. DNA of the CDR3: TGTGCCAGCAGCGAAACTACGGCCCGGACCTACGAGCAGTACTTC. This gives the protein CASSETTARTYEQYF.

The chain employs TRBV19 and TRBJ2-7, with D possibly being TRBD2 (6 bases). V lost 1 base and J lost 2, with 12 bases in between. This CDR3 region has 15 residues. Germline loops: CDR1 LNHDA, CDR2 SQIVND (reference sequence). CDR3 protein: CASSIGSGYTYEQYF. The CDR3, as DNA: TGTGCCAGTAGTATAGGCAGCGGGTATACCTACGAGCAGTACTTC. Full variable domain (remainder filled in from reference TRBV19 and TRBJ2-7): DGGITQSPKYLFRKEGQNVTLSCEQNLNHDAMYWYRQDPGQGLRLIYYSQIVNDFQKGDIAEGYSVSREKKESFPLTVTSAQKNPTAFYLCASSIGSGYTYEQYFGPGTRLTVT.

By sample share, this clone is medium-sized. V is TRBV19 and J is TRBJ1-2, with 8 nucleotides matching TRBD1. Germline values: CDR1 LNHDA, CDR2 SQIVND (reference sequence). The CDR3 is made up of 15 amino acids. V shed 0 bases and J 4 bases; nucleotides not matched to a gene: 4. The CDR3: CASSIDAGGGYGYTF. In nucleotides, the CDR3 is TGTGCCAGTAGTATAGACGCAGGGGGCGGCTATGGCTACACCTTC.

This rearrangement joins TRBV30 to TRBJ2-7, with TRBD1 matching 7 bases. The CDR3 sequence is 12 residues long. V lost 3 bases, J lost 6 bases, and 5 bases stayed unmatched. Germline V gene data show CDR1 as GTSNPN and CDR2 as SVGIG (reference sequence). CDR3 coding DNA: TGTGCCTGGAGCCTCGCAGGGGGCGAGCAGTACTTC. This sequence encodes CAWSLAGGEQYF.

To note about this clone: Other nucleotide sequences from this sample produce the same CDR3. The chain employs TRBV5-1 and TRBJ2-5; maybe TRBD2 (5 bases). The CDR3 is 14 amino acids. V lost 0 bases, J lost 1 base, and 7 bases lay in between. From germline, CDR1 is SGHRS and CDR2 YFSETQ. This CDR3 reads CASSLAGFQETQYF. The DNA for the CDR3 is TGCGCCAGCAGCTTGGCGGGATTCCAAGAGACCCAGTACTTC.

On this clone itself: An end of the junction does not agree with germline; a read error may underlie this. The V gene is TRBV5-1, the J gene TRBJ2-6; 11 bases map to TRBD1. Germline CDR1 reads SGHRS; CDR2 reads YFSETQ. This CDR3 comprises 17 residues. CDR3 residues: CARSRDRGGTGANVLTF. The DNA of the CDR3 is TGCGCCCGCAGCCGGGACAGGGGGGGCACTGGGGCCAACGTCCTGACTTTC.

The chain carries TRBV4-2 and TRBJ1-5; 8 nucleotides align to TRBD1. The germline V gene has CDR1 LGHNA and CDR2 YNFKEQ. This CDR3 is built from 15 residues. Trimming cost V 3 bases and J 5 bases; bases outside gene matches: 6. CDR3 amino acids: CASSQATGGDQPQHF. CDR3 nucleotides: TGTGCCAGCAGCCAGGCCACAGGGGGGGATCAGCCCCAGCATTTT.

The chain couples TRBV19 to TRBJ1-2; possible D gene TRBD1, 5 bases. Trimming pared 4 bases from V and 3 bases from J, leaving 9 bases between. CDR3 length: 13 residues. Germline assignment: CDR1 LNHDA and CDR2 SQIVND (reference sequence). CDR3 DNA sequence: TGTGCCAGTAGTACAACAGGCTACTATGGCTACACCTTC. It translates to CASSTTGYYGYTF.

The rearrangement uses TRBV19 and TRBJ1-2; TRBD1 matches at 7 bases. CDR1 is LNHDA, CDR2 SQIVND, per germline (reference sequence). V trimming: 6 bases; J trimming: 4 bases; junction bases outside the gene matches: 11. This CDR3 has 15 amino acids. DNA of the CDR3: TGTGCCAGTAGATCTCCGGGACAGATGGTCTATGGCTACACCTTC. Its translation is CASRSPGQMVYGYTF.